These T cell receptor beta chains were read from a single sample in a study of T cells after yellow fever vaccination. TCRdb reanalysed the 5' RACE reads using MiXCR and keeps one entry per CDR3 protein. The sample has over 300,000 distinct CDR3 sequences; roughly 4.3% are singletons. The source was PBMCs, collected 5 days after the yellow fever booster vaccination. The source is a man aged 18 to 30 who received the YFV17D yellow fever vaccine. CDR3s include the opening cysteine and the closing phenylalanine or tryptophan. A D gene is named only where the DNA matches it firmly. The size of a clone is reported for some rows only, either as once, few or many, or as a class for expanded clones.

D	size	V	J	CDR3	DNA
NA	NA	TRBV5-1	TRBJ2-7	CASSFGTHYEQYF	TGCGCCAGCAGCTTCGGGACCCACTACGAGCAGTACTTC
TRBD2	NA	TRBV6-5	TRBJ2-1	CASSYVAGEGNEQFF	TGTGCCAGCAGTTACGTAGCGGGGGAGGGCAATGAGCAGTTCTTC
NA	NA	TRBV18	TRBJ2-3	CASSPRFADRSTDTQYF	TGTGCCAGCTCACCAAGGTTTGCGGACCGCAGCACAGATACGCAGTATTTT
NA	few	TRBV6-5	TRBJ1-2	CASSYSNQGYGYTF	TGTGCCAGCAGTTACTCGAACCAGGGCTATGGCTACACCTTC
TRBD2	NA	TRBV10-3	TRBJ2-7	CAAGLAVYEQYF	TGTGCCGCGGGACTAGCGGTCTACGAGCAGTACTTC
NA	many	TRBV5-1	TRBJ1-1	CASSSWTGNTEAFF	TGCGCCAGCAGCTCATGGACGGGGAACACTGAAGCTTTCTTT
NA	many	TRBV5-4	TRBJ2-7	CASSLGDIPYEQYF	TGTGCCAGCAGCTTGGGGGACATCCCCTACGAGCAGTACTTC
NA	NA	TRBV4-3	TRBJ1-2	CASSQLIDRPEDDGYTF	TGCGCCAGCAGCCAATTAATTGACAGGCCCGAGGATGATGGCTACACCTTC
TRBD1	few	TRBV27	TRBJ1-2	CASTGGDAYGYTF	TGTGCCAGTACAGGGGGAGATGCCTATGGCTACACCTTC
TRBD1	NA	TRBV5-6	TRBJ1-1	CASSGAGTVNTEAFF	TGTGCCAGCAGCGGAGCCGGGACAGTGAACACTGAAGCTTTCTTT
NA	few	TRBV11-1	TRBJ2-6	CASSALVGVGANVLTF	TGTGCCAGCAGCGCCCTAGTTGGGGTGGGGGCCAACGTCCTGACTTTC
TRBD2	few	TRBV5-6	TRBJ2-5	CASSLYGLAGGRTQYF	TGTGCCAGCAGCTTATACGGACTTGCGGGGGGCCGGACCCAGTACTTC
NA	many	TRBV19	TRBJ2-3	CASSIPGRDTQYF	TGTGCCAGTAGTATTCCAGGGAGAGATACGCAGTATTTT
NA	few	TRBV5-5	TRBJ1-6	CASSTRLLAAGVDNSPLHF	TGTGCCAGCAGCACTCGATTGTTGGCCGCCGGGGTTGATAATTCACCCCTCCACTTT
NA	NA	TRBV15	TRBJ2-7	CATSSYQGAYEQYF	TGTGCCACCAGCAGTTATCAGGGAGCCTACGAGCAGTACTTC
TRBD1	many	TRBV5-1	TRBJ2-2	CASSPGQPLTGELFF	TGCGCCAGCAGTCCGGGACAGCCCCTCACCGGGGAGCTGTTTTTT
NA	many	TRBV7-2	TRBJ1-5	CASQGYNQPQHF	TGTGCCAGCCAGGGGTACAATCAGCCCCAGCATTTT
TRBD2	NA	TRBV6-6	TRBJ2-3	CAAGGLAGGLRVYF	TGTGCCGCGGGAGGACTAGCGGGGGGCCTCCGAGTGTATTTT
TRBD1	many	TRBV6-1	TRBJ1-2	CASRPTGVGGYTF	TGTGCCAGCAGACCCACAGGGGTAGGCGGCTACACCTTC
TRBD1	NA	TRBV6-5	TRBJ1-2	CASSQGGRYYGYTF	TGTGCCAGCAGCCAAGGGGGCCGCTACTATGGCTACACCTTC
NA	few	TRBV5-1	TRBJ2-2	CASSYFSGSANTGELFF	TGCGCCAGCAGCTACTTCTCGGGATCCGCGAACACCGGGGAGCTGTTTTTT
NA	few	TRBV6-1	TRBJ2-3	CASAAYPDTQYF	TGTGCCAGCGCTGCCTACCCGGATACGCAGTATTTT
NA	once	TRBV9	TRBJ1-5	CASSSRGGYNQPQHF	TGTGCCAGCAGCTCGAGGGGAGGGTACAATCAGCCCCAGCATTTT
NA	NA	TRBV5-5	TRBJ1-2	CASSFLGNYGYTF	TGTGCCAGCAGCTTTTTAGGGAACTATGGCTACACCTTC
NA	few	TRBV12-3/TRBV12-4	TRBJ1-2	CASRGDGHYGYTF	TGTGCCAGCAGGGGGGACGGTCACTATGGCTACACCTTC
NA	few	TRBV5-1	TRBJ2-3	CASSLDRPARSDTQYF	TGCGCCAGCAGCTTGGACAGGCCCGCGAGGTCCGATACGCAGTATTTT
TRBD1	NA	TRBV20-1	TRBJ1-1	CSARDRAGGYTEAFF	TGCAGTGCTAGAGATCGCGCAGGGGGCTACACTGAAGCTTTCTTT
NA	many	TRBV28	TRBJ2-3	CASSLLGADTQYF	TGTGCCAGCAGTTTACTGGGGGCAGATACGCAGTATTTT
NA	few	TRBV28	TRBJ2-5	CASREVEGEYQETQYF	TGTGCCAGCAGGGAGGTGGAGGGGGAGTACCAAGAGACCCAGTACTTC
TRBD1	few	TRBV20-1	TRBJ1-2	CSATGTGSGYGYTF	TGCAGTGCCACCGGGACAGGGTCCGGCTATGGCTACACCTTC
TRBD2	few	TRBV5-1	TRBJ2-3	CASSLGSGGPPTDTQYF	TGCGCCAGCAGCCTTGGGAGCGGGGGGCCCCCTACAGATACGCAGTATTTT
TRBD1	few	TRBV7-3	TRBJ2-1	CASSPGTGSYEQFF	TGTGCCAGCAGCCCCGGGACAGGGTCATATGAGCAGTTCTTC
NA	NA	TRBV6-5	TRBJ1-2	CASSYSKTIGRPYGYTF	TGTGCCAGCAGTTACTCGAAAACGATAGGGAGGCCCTATGGCTACACCTTC
TRBD2	few	TRBV7-2	TRBJ2-5	CASSSPKRGETQYF	TGTGCCAGCAGCTCACCAAAGCGGGGAGAGACCCAGTACTTC
NA	few	TRBV6-5	TRBJ1-2	CASSYSGRDYYGYTF	TGTGCCAGCAGTTACTCGGGGAGGGACTACTATGGCTACACCTTC
TRBD1	NA	TRBV6-2/TRBV6-3	TRBJ2-1	CASSYRQGPGSYTEQFF	TGTGCCAGCAGTTACCGACAGGGCCCGGGCTCCTACACTGAGCAGTTCTTC
TRBD2	few	TRBV15	TRBJ2-6	CATSRDLAGTNVLTF	TGTGCCACCAGCAGAGATTTAGCGGGAACCAACGTCCTGACTTTC
TRBD2	NA	TRBV7-2	TRBJ2-7	CASSLSITSGGAGEQYF	TGTGCCAGCAGCTTAAGCATAACTAGCGGGGGGGCCGGGGAGCAGTACTTC
TRBD1	many	TRBV4-2	TRBJ1-2	CASSHDRDRPGGYTF	TGTGCCAGCAGCCATGACCGGGACAGGCCGGGTGGCTACACCTTC
TRBD1	few	TRBV7-2	TRBJ2-3	CASSATGITDTQYF	TGTGCCAGCAGCGCGACAGGGATCACAGATACGCAGTATTTT
TRBD1	NA	TRBV6-2/TRBV6-3	TRBJ1-1	CASTAGRTGRNTEAFF	TGTGCCAGCACCGCCGGCCGGACAGGGAGAAACACTGAAGCTTTCTTT
NA	few	TRBV7-9	TRBJ1-5	CASSLEGAQHF	TGTGCCAGCAGCTTAGAAGGGGCCCAGCATTTT
NA	many	TRBV7-9	TRBJ2-7	CASTSDAGIYEQYF	TGTGCCAGCACCTCGGATGCAGGGATCTACGAGCAGTACTTC
NA	NA	TRBV6-2/TRBV6-3	TRBJ1-2	CASSLTDGYTF	TGTGCCAGCAGTCTGACGGATGGCTACACCTTC
NA	few	TRBV11-2	TRBJ2-5	CATESLGGETQYF	TGTGCCACCGAAAGTTTGGGCGGAGAGACCCAGTACTTC
TRBD1	few	TRBV4-1	TRBJ2-5	CASSSRDSQETQYF	TGCGCCAGCAGCAGCCGGGACAGTCAAGAGACCCAGTACTTC
TRBD2	many	TRBV20-1	TRBJ2-3	CSASTAAGVTDTQYF	TGCAGTGCTAGTACCGCTGCGGGGGTCACAGATACGCAGTATTTT
NA	many	TRBV20-1	TRBJ1-4	CSARGVQNEKLFF	TGCAGTGCTAGGGGAGTACAGAATGAAAAACTGTTTTTT
NA	many	TRBV7-2	TRBJ1-1	CASSLVGLNTEAFF	TGTGCCAGCAGCTTAGTTGGGTTGAACACTGAAGCTTTCTTT
NA	few	TRBV7-9	TRBJ2-5	CASSSTGGRIEMETQYF	TGTGCCAGCAGCTCCACTGGGGGGCGGATAGAAATGGAGACCCAGTACTTC
NA	few	TRBV7-9	TRBJ1-1	CASSSPRPGHTRGFF	TGTGCCAGCAGCTCACCCCGACCAGGGCATACGAGGGGTTTCTTT
NA	NA	TRBV6-4	TRBJ2-1	CASSPGGAGAASSYNEQFF	TGTGCCAGCAGCCCCGGTGGGGCGGGGGCCGCGAGCTCCTACAATGAGCAGTTCTTC
TRBD1	many	TRBV12-3/TRBV12-4	TRBJ1-2	CASRHGLQGNYGYTF	TGTGCCAGCAGGCACGGGCTACAGGGGAACTATGGCTACACCTTC
NA	many	TRBV7-9	TRBJ2-1	CASSPRDGTGASSYNEQFF	TGTGCCAGCAGCCCACGCGACGGTACGGGGGCCAGCTCCTACAATGAGCAGTTCTTC
NA	few	TRBV11-2	TRBJ2-1	CASTPNLGTNEQFF	TGTGCCAGCACCCCTAACTTAGGGACCAATGAGCAGTTCTTC
NA	few	TRBV18	TRBJ2-1	CASSQVLNEQFF	TGTGCCAGCTCGCAGGTACTCAATGAGCAGTTCTTC
TRBD1	few	TRBV18	TRBJ1-2	CASSPGTGGAGYGYTF	TGTGCCAGCTCACCAGGGACAGGGGGCGCTGGGTATGGCTACACCTTC
TRBD1	few	TRBV5-1	TRBJ1-1	CASRPDRAGTGTEAFF	TGCGCCAGCAGGCCCGACAGGGCCGGGACCGGCACTGAAGCTTTCTTT
NA	NA	TRBV12-3/TRBV12-4	TRBJ2-3	CASNAGDLPTQYF	TGTGCCAGCAATGCAGGGGATTTGCCTACGCAGTATTTT
NA	few	TRBV12-5	TRBJ2-3	CASRGDTSTDTQYF	TGTGCTAGTCGGGGGGACACCAGCACAGATACGCAGTATTTT